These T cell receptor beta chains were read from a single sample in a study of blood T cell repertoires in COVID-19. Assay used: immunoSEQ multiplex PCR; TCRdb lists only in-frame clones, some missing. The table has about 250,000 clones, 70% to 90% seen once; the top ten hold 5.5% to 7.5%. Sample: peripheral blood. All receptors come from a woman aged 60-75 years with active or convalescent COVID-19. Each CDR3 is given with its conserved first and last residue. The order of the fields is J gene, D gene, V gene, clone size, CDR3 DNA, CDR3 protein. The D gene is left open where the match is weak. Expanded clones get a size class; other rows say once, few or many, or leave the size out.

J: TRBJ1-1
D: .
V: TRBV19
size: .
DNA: TGTGCCAGTAGTACTAACTACCGGGAAGAAGCTTTCTTT
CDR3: CASSTNYREEAFF

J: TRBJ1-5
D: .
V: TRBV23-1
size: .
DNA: TGCGCCAGCAGTCACCCCGGAGGGGCGAGTCAGCCCCAGCATTTT
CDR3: CASSHPGGASQPQHF

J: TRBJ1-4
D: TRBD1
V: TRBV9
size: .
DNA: TGTGCCAGCAGCAGACTCCCAAGGGGGCCCAATGAAAAACTGTTTTTT
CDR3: CASSRLPRGPNEKLFF

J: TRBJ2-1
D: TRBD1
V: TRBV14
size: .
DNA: TGTGCCAGCAGCCTTCGGACAGGGTTAAATGAGCAGTTCTTC
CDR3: CASSLRTGLNEQFF

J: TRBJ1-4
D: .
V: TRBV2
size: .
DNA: TGTGCCAGCAACCGCGGGGAGGAAAGGACTAATGAAAAACTGTTTTTT
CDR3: CASNRGEERTNEKLFF

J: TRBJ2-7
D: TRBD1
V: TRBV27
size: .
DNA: TGTGCCAGCAAAAGGCAGGGGGCGACCTACGAGCAGTACTTC
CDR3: CASKRQGATYEQYF

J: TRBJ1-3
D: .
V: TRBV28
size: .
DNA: TGTGCCAGCAGTTCCTACTCAGGGCCTGGAAACACCATATATTTT
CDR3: CASSSYSGPGNTIYF

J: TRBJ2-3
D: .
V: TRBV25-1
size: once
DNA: TGTGCCACCAGGACATGGCTTCCCACAGATACGCAGTATTTT
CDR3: CATRTWLPTDTQYF

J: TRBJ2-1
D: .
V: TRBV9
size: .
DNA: TGTGCCAGCAGCGTACGCCAGTACAATGAGCAGTTCTTC
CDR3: CASSVRQYNEQFF

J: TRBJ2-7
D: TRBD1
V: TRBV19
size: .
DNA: TGTGCCAGTAGTACCCAGGGGGCGGTCGAGCAGTACTTC
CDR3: CASSTQGAVEQYF

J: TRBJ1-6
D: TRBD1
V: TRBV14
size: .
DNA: TGTGCCAGCAGCCCAGGGGGAAATTCACCCCTCCACTTT
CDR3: CASSPGGNSPLHF

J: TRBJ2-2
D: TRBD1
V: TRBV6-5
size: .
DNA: TGTGCCAGCAGGACGACAGGGGGTACCGGGGAGCTGTTTTTT
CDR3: CASRTTGGTGELFF

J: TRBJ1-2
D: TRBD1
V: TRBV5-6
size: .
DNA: TGTGCCAGCAGCTTTGCGGACAGGGTGCGTGGCTACACCTTC
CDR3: CASSFADRVRGYTF

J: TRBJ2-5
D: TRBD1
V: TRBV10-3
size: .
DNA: TGTGCCATCAGATCGGACAGGGAAGAGACCCAGTACTTC
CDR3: CAIRSDREETQYF

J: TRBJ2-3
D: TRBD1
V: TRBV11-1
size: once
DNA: TGTGCCAGCAGCGCCTCACAGGGGGCCACAGATACGCAGTATTTT
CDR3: CASSASQGATDTQYF

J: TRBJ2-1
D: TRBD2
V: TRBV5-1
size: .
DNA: TGCGCCAGCAGCTTGGCCCCTAGCGGGGGGGCCGAAGAGCAGTTCTTC
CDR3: CASSLAPSGGAEEQFF

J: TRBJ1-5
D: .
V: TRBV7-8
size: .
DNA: TGTGCCAGCAGCCCCCGACAGTTTAATCAGCCCCAGCATTTT
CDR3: CASSPRQFNQPQHF

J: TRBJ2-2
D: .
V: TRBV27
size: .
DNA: TGTGCCAGCAGTTTTGGGGGGACCGGGGAGCTGTTTTTT
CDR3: CASSFGGTGELFF

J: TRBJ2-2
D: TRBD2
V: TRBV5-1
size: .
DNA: TGCGCCAGCAGACTAGAAACTAGCGGTGGAACCGGGGAGCTGTTTTTT
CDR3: CASRLETSGGTGELFF

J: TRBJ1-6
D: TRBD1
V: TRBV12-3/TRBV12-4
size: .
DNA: TGTGCCAGCAGTTCTACAGGGGCAGGCCTCCACTTT
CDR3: CASSSTGAGLHF

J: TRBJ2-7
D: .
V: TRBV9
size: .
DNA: TGTGCCAGCAGCGTAGGCACAGGGTTCCGGGAGCAGTACTTC
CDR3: CASSVGTGFREQYF

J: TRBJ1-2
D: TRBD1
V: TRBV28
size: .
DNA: TGTGCCAGCAGTTCCACCCTCGGACAGGGTAAACGTGGCTACACCTTC
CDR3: CASSSTLGQGKRGYTF

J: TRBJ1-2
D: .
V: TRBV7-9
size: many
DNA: TGTGCCAGCAGCCCACTAGACCCGTATGGCTACACCTTC
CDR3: CASSPLDPYGYTF

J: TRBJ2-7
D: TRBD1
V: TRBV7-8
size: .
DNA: TGTGCCAGCAGCTTAGCTCGGATAGGGAACGACAGGGACTACGAGCAGTACTTC
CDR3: CASSLARIGNDRDYEQYF

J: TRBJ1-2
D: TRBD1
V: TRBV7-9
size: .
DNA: TGTGCCAGCAGCTTCCGGGACAGGGGCAAACAGAACTATGGCTACACCTTC
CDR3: CASSFRDRGKQNYGYTF

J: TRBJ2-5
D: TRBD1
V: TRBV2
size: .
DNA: TGTGCCAGCAGTGCCGGACAGGGGGACGAAACCCAGTACTTC
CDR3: CASSAGQGDETQYF

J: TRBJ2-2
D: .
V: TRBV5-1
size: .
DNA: TGCGCCAGCAGCTTAAGCGGGTCGAACACCGGGGAGCTGTTTTTT
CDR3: CASSLSGSNTGELFF

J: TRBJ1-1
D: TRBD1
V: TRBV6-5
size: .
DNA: TGTGCCAGTAAACAGGGGTGGGACACTGAAGCTTTCTTT
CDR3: CASKQGWDTEAFF

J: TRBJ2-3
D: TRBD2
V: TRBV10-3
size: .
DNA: TGTGCCATCAGTCCGGGACTATCGGACACAGGTACGCAGTATTTT
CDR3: CAISPGLSDTGTQYF

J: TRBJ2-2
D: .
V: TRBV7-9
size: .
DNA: TGTGCCGGCGGAGTCCGGGGCGGGGAGCTGTTTTTT
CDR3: CAGGVRGGELFF

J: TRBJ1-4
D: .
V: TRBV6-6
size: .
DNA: TGTGCCAGCAGACGGGGGTCTAATGAAAAACTGTTTTTT
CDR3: CASRRGSNEKLFF

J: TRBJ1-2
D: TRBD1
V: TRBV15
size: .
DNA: TGTGCCACCAGCAGAGCGACAGGGACCTATGGCTACACCTTC
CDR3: CATSRATGTYGYTF

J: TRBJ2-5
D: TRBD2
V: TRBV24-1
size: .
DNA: TGTGCCACCTCTCGCGGGGGGGCCTCAGAGACCCAGTACTTC
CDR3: CATSRGGASETQYF

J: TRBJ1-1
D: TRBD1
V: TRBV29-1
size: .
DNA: TGCAGCTCGACAGGGATGAACACTGAAGCTTTCTTT
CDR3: CSSTGMNTEAFF

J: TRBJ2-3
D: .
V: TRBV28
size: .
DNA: TGTGCCAGCAGTTTAGCGGAAGGGGGCACAGATACGCAGTATTTT
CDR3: CASSLAEGGTDTQYF

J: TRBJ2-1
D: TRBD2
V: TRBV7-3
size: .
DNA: TGTGCCAGCAGCTCAGGGACTAGCGGTCGGGATGAGCAGTTCTTC
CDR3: CASSSGTSGRDEQFF

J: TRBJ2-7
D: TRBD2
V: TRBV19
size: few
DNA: TGTGCCAGTAGTAGGACTAGGGGCTACGAGCAGTACTTC
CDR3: CASSRTRGYEQYF

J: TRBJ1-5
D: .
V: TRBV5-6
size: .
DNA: TGTGCCAGCAGCTTGAGGGGCAGTCCCAATCAGCCCCAGCATTTT
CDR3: CASSLRGSPNQPQHF

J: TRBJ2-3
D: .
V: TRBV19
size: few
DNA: TGTGCCAGTAGGCAAGCGGGAGATACGCAGTATTTT
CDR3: CASRQAGDTQYF

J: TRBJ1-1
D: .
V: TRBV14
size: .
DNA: TGTGCCAGCAGCCAACAGGGAAGGTACACTGAAGCTTTCTTT
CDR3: CASSQQGRYTEAFF

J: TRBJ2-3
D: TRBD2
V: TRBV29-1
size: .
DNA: TGCAGCGTTGAAGGGGTGATATCTCTGATACCTAGCGGGGTGGCAGATACGCAGTATTTT
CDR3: CSVEGVISLIPSGVADTQYF

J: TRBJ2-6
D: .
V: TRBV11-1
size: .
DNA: TGTGCCAGCAGCTTGTCCTCCCCCAACGTCCTGACTTTC
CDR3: CASSLSSPNVLTF

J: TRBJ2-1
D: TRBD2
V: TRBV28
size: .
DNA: TGTGCCAGCAGTTCGCTTAGCGGGGGGGTGGATGAGCAGTTCTTC
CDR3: CASSSLSGGVDEQFF